This T cell receptor beta chain was retrieved from a study of metastatic and nonmetastatic thyroid tumors. Study-level information: Where malignant and benign thyroid patients were concerned, repertoires were compared across blood and tumor or nodule tissue.

Thyroid surgery had not been preceded by any treatment in any patient. This clone appeared many times. Its antigen is not known. As originally analysed: Differences in CDR3 between clinicopathological groups were drawn on to build a classifier intended to discriminate distant-metastatic papillary thyroid cancer patients. TCRdb re-analyzed the PCR reads using MiXCR. It is TCRdb's table, rather than the study itself, that gives the V and J calls and clone size. Of more than 20,000 clones listed, roughly 13% are singletons. The CDR3 extends over 15 amino acids. Trimming removed 0 bases from V and 3 bases from J; junction bases left unmatched: 2. Germline values: CDR1 MNHEY, CDR2 SVGAGI. Points from the study as a whole: Malignant thyroid tumors reportedly exceeded benign nodules significantly in TCR beta diversity, with the difference appearing in blood and tumor.

The receptor comes from a female donor with papillary thyroid cancer or a benign thyroid nodule (not recorded which). Some clones in this sample may be carry-over from other donors' samples. V gene TRBV6-5 combines with J gene TRBJ1-5; 7 positions agree with TRBD1. Sequenced input: blood. In nucleotides, the CDR3 is TGTGCCAGCAGTTACTCGGGACAGATCAATCAGCCCCAGCATTTT. Protein sequence: CASSYSGQINQPQHF.